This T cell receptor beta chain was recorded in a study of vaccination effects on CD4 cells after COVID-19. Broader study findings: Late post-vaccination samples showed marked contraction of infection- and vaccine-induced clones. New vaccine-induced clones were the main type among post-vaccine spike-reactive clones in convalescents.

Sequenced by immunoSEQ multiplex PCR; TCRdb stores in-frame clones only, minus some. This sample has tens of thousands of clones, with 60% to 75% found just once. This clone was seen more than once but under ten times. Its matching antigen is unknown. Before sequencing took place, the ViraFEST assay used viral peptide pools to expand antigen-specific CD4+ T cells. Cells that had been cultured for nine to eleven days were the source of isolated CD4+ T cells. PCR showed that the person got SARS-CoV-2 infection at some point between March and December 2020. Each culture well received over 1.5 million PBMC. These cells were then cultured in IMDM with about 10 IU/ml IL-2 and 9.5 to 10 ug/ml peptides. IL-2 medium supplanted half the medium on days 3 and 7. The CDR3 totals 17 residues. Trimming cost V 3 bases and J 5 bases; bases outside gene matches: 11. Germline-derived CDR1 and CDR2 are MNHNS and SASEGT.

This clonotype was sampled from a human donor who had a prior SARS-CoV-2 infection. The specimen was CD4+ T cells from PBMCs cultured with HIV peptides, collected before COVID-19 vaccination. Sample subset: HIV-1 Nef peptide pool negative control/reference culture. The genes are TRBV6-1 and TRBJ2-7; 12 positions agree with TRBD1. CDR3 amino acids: CASSERLTGTGGHEQYF. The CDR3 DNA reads TGTGCCAGCAGTGAGAGACTTACCGGGACAGGGGGCCACGAGCAGTACTTC.